This T cell receptor beta chain was sequenced in a study of cytomegalovirus exposure and HLA in healthy donors. About the research overall: In an early release, HLA-typed donors contributed tens of millions of unique TCR sequences.

A remark on this clone: The antigen is not known.

Study outcomes and limitations: In a later analysis, a missense DCLRE1C variant was linked to TCR beta V- and J-gene trimming.

The PCR had 60 Vbeta and 13 Jbeta primers. TCRdb's table, derived via immunoSEQ multiplex PCR, lists solely in-frame clones and lacks some. The sample gives some 97,000 clones, approximately 81% of which show up once; approximately 4.1% is in the top ten. Regarding donors, all were healthy bone marrow donors. The CDR3 sequence is 16 residues long. Germline V lookup: CDR1 GTSNPN, CDR2 SVGIG (reference sequence). V gave up 5 bases and J gave up 7 bases, with 21 bases separating them. The clonotype comes from a female donor in good health and CMV-seropositive. V usage is TRBV30 and J usage is TRBJ1-6; a weak D match, TRBD1 (5 bases). Sequenced: PBMCs. CDR3 in DNA: TGTGCCTGGGGGGGGAACAAGGGGCTCTGGAATTCACCCCTCCACTTT. Amino acid sequence: CAWGGNKGLWNSPLHF.